These 10 T cell receptor beta chains originate from one sample sequenced in a study of regulatory T cells in long-lasting Graves disease. Building the TCR beta libraries relied on iRepertoire HTBI primers, and CDR3 regions underwent Arm-PCR. In TCRdb, the multiplex PCR reads were re-called with MiXCR into one record per CDR3 protein. Here the sample spans 350,000 to 500,000 distinct CDR3 sequences, 13% to 15% being singletons. Sample time point: newly diagnosed GD, antithyroid drugs for less than 3 months. Construction of the TCR library relied on RNA isolated from PBMCs. A further study also used this sample, focusing on T cells in Graves' hyperthyroidism and ophthalmopathy.

The material was peripheral blood mononuclear cells (PBMCs), obtained at new diagnosis, from a patient treated with antithyroid drugs. These receptors were collected from a woman in her fifties or sixties with Graves disease.

The gene calls are TRBV6-5 and TRBJ1-3, with D perhaps TRBD1 (6 bases). In germline, CDR1 is MNHEY, CDR2 SVGAGI. The CDR3 spans 17 residues. The V gene lost 4 bases and the J gene lost 0 bases, with 16 bases spanning the gap. CDR3 DNA sequence: TGTGCCAGCAGTTTCTACAGGGCCCTAAGCTCTGGAAACACCATATATTTT. Translating it yields CASSFYRALSSGNTIYF.

The V call is TRBV10-1, the J call TRBJ2-1, with D possibly matching TRBD2 (6 bases). Trimming took 5 bases from V and 10 from J, leaving 18 bases between them. Germline V CDR1 and CDR2: WNHNN, SYGVQD (reference sequence). There are 14 residues in the CDR3. The CDR3 loop reads CASSPTRGSLEQFF. The CDR3 DNA reads TGCGCCAGCAGTCCGACTAGAGGGTCCCTGGAGCAGTTCTTC.

This clonotype was counted only a few times. The chain uses TRBV7-2 and TRBJ2-4; TRBD1 aligns across 7 bases. Germline CDR1 and CDR2: SGHTA and FQGNSA. The CDR3 covers 14 residues. The trim removed 5 bases at V and 3 bases at J, leaving 4 bases unmatched. CDR3 DNA: TGTGCCAGCAGCCCCCGACAGGGCAAAAACATTCAGTACTTC. This gives the protein CASSPRQGKNIQYF.

This clonotype was observed at least ten times. The gene calls are TRBV27 and TRBJ2-7; D perhaps matches TRBD1 (5 bases). This CDR3 region has 14 residues. Germline values: CDR1 MNHEY, CDR2 SMNVEV (reference sequence). The germline V and J ends were trimmed by 1 base and 5 bases, with 12 bases remaining between them. DNA for the CDR3: TGTGCCAGCAGTTTATTGGGGCTAGTCCACGAGCAGTACTTC. This codes for CASSLLGLVHEQYF.

This clonotype was found many times. The chain combines TRBV20-1 with TRBJ2-1; 11 bases fit TRBD2. Germline CDR1 DFQATT, CDR2 SNEGSKA (reference sequence). This CDR3 spans 16 amino acids. J lost 7 bases, V lost 3 bases, and 11 bases had no gene match. Here the CDR3 reads CSARGGSGRAGNEQFF. The CDR3 DNA is TGCAGTGCTAGGGGGGGTAGCGGGAGGGCGGGGAATGAGCAGTTCTTC.

This clonotype has a count of ten or more. The chain carries TRBV10-3 and TRBJ2-7; 15 bases are a match to TRBD2. Germline values: CDR1 ENHRY, CDR2 SYGVKD. The CDR3 length is 14 residues. V was pared by 11 bases and J by 1 base, with 3 bases of the junction left unmatched. The CDR3 here is CAAGTSGRSYEQYF. The CDR3 bases are TGTGCCGCCGGGACTAGCGGGAGGTCCTACGAGCAGTACTTC.

CDR3 in amino acids: CSVDGGVEGYNEQFF. DNA for the CDR3: TGCAGCGTTGACGGCGGGGTCGAGGGTTACAATGAGCAGTTCTTC. The chain joins TRBV29-1 to TRBJ2-1, with D maybe TRBD2 (6 bases). The V end lost 3 bases, the J end lost 4 bases, and 16 bases lay between the germline ends. CDR3 length: 15 residues. Germline CDR1 and CDR2: SQVTM and ANQGSEA.

V usage is TRBV29-1 and J usage is TRBJ1-5; D is unresolved. In germline, CDR1 is SQVTM, CDR2 ANQGSEA. V was pared by 2 bases and J by 3 bases, with 8 bases between. This CDR3 spans 13 amino acids. CDR3 amino acids: CSVEQKNNQPQHF. In DNA form, the CDR3 reads TGCAGCGTTGAACAGAAAAACAATCAGCCCCAGCATTTT.

This clonotype was detected many times. This chain links TRBV14 with TRBJ2-1; 12 bases map to TRBD2. V trimming: 5 bases; J trimming: 4 bases; junction bases outside the gene matches: 3. The CDR3 runs 15 residues. Germline V CDR1 and CDR2: SGHDN, FVKESK. CDR3 sequence: CASSGGLAGYNEQFF. The CDR3, as DNA: TGTGCCAGCAGCGGTGGACTAGCGGGGTACAATGAGCAGTTCTTC.

This clonotype was seen ten or more times. This sequence joins TRBV6-2 or TRBV6-3 and TRBJ2-3; D ambiguous. The germline CDR1 and CDR2 sequences are MNHEY and SVGEGT. V was pared by 3 bases and J by 8 bases, with 18 bases between. The CDR3 contains 15 residues. For the CDR3, the DNA is TGTGCCAGCAGTTATATCAACAAAGGCCACGCTACGCAGTATTTT. It yields the protein CASSYINKGHATQYF.